A single sample gave rise to the 12 T cell receptor beta chains below, sequenced in a study of immune characterization of retroperitoneal liposarcoma. MiXCR, run by TCRdb on the PCR reads, gives a single entry per CDR3 protein. Of some 10,000 distinct CDR3 sequences in the sample, around 28% are singletons; the top ten hold around 9.3%. The sequencing input was tumor tissue. The receptors come from a female donor with retroperitoneal liposarcoma.

This chain joins TRBV6-6 and TRBJ1-5; weak D call: TRBD1 (5 bases). This CDR3 has 17 residues. Trimming shortened V by 2 bases and J by 1 base, and 15 bases separated the two germline ends. Germline V gene data show CDR1 as MNHNY and CDR2 as SVGAGI (reference sequence). The CDR3 is CASSYTSRQGSNQPQHF. As DNA, the CDR3 is TGTGCCAGCAGTTACACTTCTAGGCAGGGCAGCAATCAGCCCCAGCATTTT.

The rearrangement links TRBV10-3 to TRBJ2-1; 13 bases agree with TRBD2. Germline assignment: CDR1 ENHRY and CDR2 SYGVKD. J gave up 10 bases and V 10 bases, and 4 bases lay outside the gene matches. The CDR3 spans 12 residues. The chain's CDR3 is CATGTSGMEQFF. In nucleotides, the CDR3 is TGTGCCACCGGGACTAGCGGGATGGAGCAGTTCTTC.

This clonotype was seen only a few times. The CDR3 here is CASSEGPEADTQYF. CDR3 in DNA: TGTGCCAGCAGTGAAGGCCCGGAGGCAGATACGCAGTATTTT. The chain employs TRBV6-1 and TRBJ2-3; D may be TRBD2 (5 bases). Trimming pared 1 base from V and 4 bases from J, leaving 9 bases between. This CDR3 is built from 14 residues. Germline loops: CDR1 MNHNS, CDR2 SASEGT.

This clonotype has a handful of counts. The CDR3 DNA follows: TGTGCCAGCAGTGAGCGGGGGGGCCCAGATACGCAGTATTTT. Protein product: CASSERGGPDTQYF. This rearrangement joins TRBV6-4 to TRBJ2-3, with 9 bases that match TRBD2. Germline CDR1 reads MRHNA; CDR2 reads SNTAGT. CDR3 length: 14 residues. V trimming: 3 bases; J trimming: 4 bases; junction bases outside the gene matches: 2.

CDR3 sequence: CASETSEPPYEQFF. The DNA of the CDR3 is TGTGCCAGCGAAACCTCGGAGCCTCCCTACGAGCAGTTCTTC. The gene calls are TRBV6-1 and TRBJ2-1, with D hard to call. CDR3 length: 14 amino acids. CDR1 MNHNS and CDR2 SASEGT come from the germline V gene. With 8 bases removed from V and 10 bases from J, the gap between germline ends came to 21 bases.

A few counts support this clonotype. The J gene is TRBJ2-7, the V gene TRBV28; D call uncertain. The CDR3 contains 16 residues. Germline loops: CDR1 MDHEN, CDR2 SYDVKM. V lost 1 base and J lost 0, with 13 bases in between. The CDR3: CASSLFRFPASYEQYF. In nucleotides, the CDR3 is TGTGCCAGCAGTTTATTTAGGTTTCCCGCCTCCTACGAGCAGTACTTC.

This chain joins TRBV7-3 and TRBJ2-1; 9 bases map to TRBD2. Trimming at V came to 5 bases and at J to 3 bases, leaving 8 bases not matched to a gene. Per germline, CDR1 SGHTA and CDR2 FQGTGA. The CDR3 contains 16 residues. The CDR3 sequence is CASSVLSGGHYNEQFF. The CDR3 bases are TGTGCCAGCAGCGTCCTCAGCGGGGGGCACTACAATGAGCAGTTCTTC.

This clonotype was recorded once. This chain links TRBV6-1 with TRBJ2-7; the match to TRBD1 covers 7 bases. The J call may be incorrect, as the DNA end agrees better with TRBJ2-1. Germline V CDR1 and CDR2: MNHNS, SASEGT. The CDR3 loop spans 13 amino acids. The CDR3 spells CASGQVFLYEQFF. The CDR3 DNA follows: TGTGCCAGTGGACAGGTTTTCCTCTACGAGCAGTTCTTC.

The chain employs TRBV23-1 and TRBJ2-1, with 10 bases fitting TRBD1. TRBV23-1 is filed as an ORF, its function uncertain. The V and J ends lost 4 bases and 5 bases, in that order; junction bases with no gene match: 5. The CDR3 extends over 15 amino acids. In DNA, the CDR3 is TGCGCCAGCAGTCGGGCAGACAGGGGGCACAATGAGCAGTTCTTC. Amino acids: CASSRADRGHNEQFF.

The chain is built from TRBV27 and TRBJ1-1, with TRBD1 matching 10 bases. Germline trimming cut 4 bases from V and 3 bases from J; bases unmatched to any gene: 5. This CDR3 has 15 residues. The germline gives CDR1 MNHEY, CDR2 SMNVEV (reference sequence). The CDR3 nucleotides read TGTGCCAGCAGTTCGACAGGGGGCCGGTACACTGAAGCTTTCTTT. Protein: CASSSTGGRYTEAFF.

The rearrangement joins TRBV6-6 to TRBJ2-5; D not resolved. The CDR3 loop spans 15 amino acids. Per the germline V gene, CDR1 is MNHNY and CDR2 is SVGAGI (reference sequence). Trimming left V 2 bases short and J 5 bases short, with 15 bases between. As DNA, the CDR3 is TGTGCCAGCAGTTACGTCCTAAATCCCCTGGAGACCCAGTACTTC. As protein: CASSYVLNPLETQYF.

The rearrangement joins TRBV6-1 to TRBJ2-6; D ambiguous. CDR3 length equals 15 residues. With 8 bases removed from V and 0 bases from J, the gap between germline ends came to 11 bases. CDR1 and CDR2 from the germline V gene are MNHNS and SASEGT. For the CDR3, the DNA is TGTGCCAGCCGCCCGGACCGCTCTGGGGCCAACGTCCTGACTTTC. Protein product: CASRPDRSGANVLTF.